The source of this T cell receptor beta chain is a study of cytomegalovirus exposure and HLA in healthy donors (dated by TCRdb to 2015 to 2018). With regard to the full study: In an earlier analysis of around 540 of the donors, around 290 Gb of sequence data and 100 million or so unique TCR beta sequences from 150 million to 200 million T cells were reported. An early release covering about 600 HLA-typed donors comprised about 300 gigabases of sequencing data and tens of millions of unique TCR sequences. Of the 300 to 500 genotyped donors, roughly 80% were placed in the genetic ancestry cluster associated with self-reported Caucasian donors. The study aimed to test whether cataloging public T cell receptors could reveal signatures of past pathogen exposure. The T cell repertoires of 666 subjects were profiled by immunosequencing and related to cytomegalovirus serostatus. Along with the approximately 650-subject first cohort, a separate validation cohort of more than 90 different subjects was used. To predict cytomegalovirus infection status, the study brought together high-throughput TCR immunosequencing, statistical association of individual TCRs with disease status, and machine learning. A later analysis re-examined previously published TCR beta repertoires from several hundred donors and added high-resolution HLA genotyping to investigate patterns of TCR occurrence. Rather than using new phenotypic data, the later analysis identified candidate immune exposures from TCR beta sequences and from how often those sequences occurred across donors. To decide whether each TCR beta V gene segment behaved as functional or pseudogenic, an earlier analysis of fewer than 750 of the donors relied on high-throughput TCR beta sequencing. Donor age, sex, ethnicity and CMV serostatus were compiled alongside the repertoire data. In a later genetic analysis, genome-wide SNP genotypes for about 65% of the roughly 700 donors were used, and that subset was treated as a discovery cohort. All discovery cohort repertoires had been generated on a single sequencing platform. Both class I and class II loci were covered by HLA typing, at four-digit resolution. The number of donors typed differed by locus, with about 629-630 for A, B, C, DRB1 and DQB1, more than 500 for DQA1, under 610 for DPA1, and 400 to 490 for DPB1. Because of strong linkage in the cohort, a few DR-DQ haplotypes were treated as single units for association and clustering. Among a few hundred genotyped donors of the cohort, an average of about 240,000 unique TCR beta nucleotide sequences were sequenced per donor, roughly 18% of them non-productive. Study-wide conclusions, independent of this receptor: In a later analysis, several top co-occurrence clusters were reported to appear linked to parvovirus B19, influenza, CMV and Epstein-Barr virus. In a later analysis, the rate of TCR association differed among HLA loci, with DRB1 alleles having the most associated TCRs and HLA-C alleles having the fewest. In the study, 164 TCR beta chains were listed as associated with cytomegalovirus. Linkage disequilibrium might explain the correlated functional status among segregating V segments, but an unknown experimental factor could not be excluded. Because HLA typing was missing for some donors at each locus, association tests included only the typed subset. Broadly in line with IMGT annotations, most TCR beta V segments showed up in productive rearrangements about 87% or about 30% of the time in an earlier analysis of around 550 of the donors. The presence/absence analyses assumed that sequencing depth was roughly uniform across donors, and that assumption may not be true. In a later analysis, more than 15,000 TCR beta sequences were associated with specific HLA alleles at a false discovery rate of 0.05. Immune exposure information for the cohort was limited to CMV serostatus. Compared with equally common non-associated chains, HLA-associated TCR beta chains in a later analysis were more clonally expanded and had lower generation probabilities. Because counts were too low, about 18 rarely observed V segments, including chromosome 9 orphons, were excluded from the earlier analysis of 587 of the donors. Most TCR sequences were observed very rarely across donors, whereas some public TCRs were present in many individuals. An association between a missense DCLRE1C variant and V-gene and J-gene trimming of TCR beta chains was found in a later genetic analysis and replicated in an independent cohort. Strong co-occurrence of HLA alleles, especially DR and DQ, made assigning TCR associations to individual alleles difficult. Some IMGT-functional V segments, including TRBV6-2 and TRBV6-3, could not be distinguished by the 87-base-pair reads and were therefore excluded. In vitro tests confirmed that three of the cytomegalovirus-associated TCR beta chains recognize cytomegalovirus antigens. Cytomegalovirus status was reported to be diagnosed by the classifier with high specificity and sensitivity in both the original and validation cohorts. A further reported finding was that TCR beta sequences accurately predicted the HLA-A and HLA-B alleles for most subjects in the first cohort. Only TCR beta chains were sequenced in this cohort, and the absence of alpha or paired-chain data limited detectable features. Compared with the roughly 600-donor mean, donors in an Asian-associated ancestry cluster had fewer N-insertions in productive TCRs, according to a later genetic analysis. A group of highly shared sequence variants was considered likely to be a technical artifact of the sequencing pipeline. A later analysis found that most CMV-associated TCR beta chains appeared HLA-restricted, with HLA associations seemingly driven largely by CMV exposure. The authors suggested that the approach could potentially be extended to other disease states and immunological phenotypes.

To prepare the library, the immunoSEQ multiplex PCR assay was applied. For the multiplex PCR, a mixture combining 60 forward primers for TCR Vbeta segments and 13 reverse primers for TCR Jbeta segments was used. The CDR3 region of rearranged TCR beta genes was amplified from genomic DNA with a multiplex PCR assay. On the Illumina HiSeq System, the amplified TCR beta libraries were sequenced as 87-base-pair reads. As for the original processing: Across the 500 to 700 repertoires, a later analysis counted 75 million to 90 million unique TCR beta chains, 9.5 million to 12 million of which were shared by at least two donors. Raw reads were error-corrected and collapsed into unique sequences by a nearest-neighbor algorithm in which closely related sequences were merged to remove PCR and sequencing errors. CDR3 sequences were aligned to IMGT reference sequences to assign V, D and J gene segments. For a sequence to be retained, a match of at least six nucleotides to both a V gene segment and a J gene segment was required. A rearrangement counted as productive if the CDR3 had no stop codons and remained in frame with V and J, and every other rearrangement counted as non-productive. Following IMGT convention, CDR3 was defined as the stretch from the second conserved V-encoded cysteine up to the conserved J-encoded phenylalanine. The earlier analysis of approximately 500 of the donors excluded sequences that lacked an unambiguous match to a single V gene segment. An earlier analysis of about 590 of the donors classified V segments as functional when productive rearrangements were above 56.7% and as segregating when the standard deviation between donors was above 5%. A statistical classification framework was built for diagnosing cytomegalovirus status from the catalog of TCR beta chain sequences. In a later analysis, TCR nucleotide sequences were compared against IMGT/GENE-DB human TR gene sequences so that V and J genes could be assigned. Using the TCRdist pipeline, a later analysis assigned CDR3 sequences along with most-parsimonious VDJ recombination scenarios. In a later analysis, every TCR beta chain was defined by the combination of its CDR3 amino acid sequence and its V-gene family, and reads without a unique V-gene family were dropped. To address suspected cross-contamination and a sequencing artifact, a later analysis removed 592 highly shared, low-generation-probability nucleotide sequences. In a later analysis, a clonal expansion index for each public chain was calculated from normalized within-repertoire ranks of inferred template counts. In a later analysis, generation probabilities were computed with a VDJ recombination model fitted to out-of-frame rearrangements, and the resulting probabilities were checked against IGoR. A later analysis scored TCR-TCR, TCR-HLA and TCR-CMV co-occurrence with hypergeometric tests, applying a repertoire-size bias correction to TCR pairs. A later analysis estimated false discovery rates by permuting HLA or CMV assignments 20 times. In a later analysis, co-occurring TCRs were grouped using DBSCAN, and TCRdist sequence similarity was added for clustering within HLA-allele-positive subsets. Repertoires with fewer than 30,000 or more than 120,000 public chains, plus five repertoires with anomalous nucleotide sharing, were excluded from co-occurrence clustering. Drawn from immuneACCESS, this table holds only the in-frame rearrangements with V and J called that TCRdb kept. Clones are partly lost; checked studies trace under half to an unresolved V gene and leave the rest unexplained. Clone size and V and J calls were adopted from that table, with D and trimming inferred from the DNA. The sample table records roughly 250,000 clones; roughly 70% of these occur just once. The top ten hold 2% to 2.5% of the sample.

Concerning this clone: Its target antigen remains unknown. The input lacks base qualities; no much larger clone sits a single base away.

The cohort comprised around 690 healthy bone marrow donors. Cohort members were all nominally healthy when sampled, although unrecorded immune exposures were likely present. The donor was CMV seronegative and belonged to the group of 352 seronegative cohort members. Each donor provided a peripheral blood sample, and peripheral blood mononuclear cells were used for TCR beta sequencing. The Qiagen DNeasy Blood Extraction Kit was used to extract genomic DNA from the blood cell samples. The CDR3 contains 15 residues, cysteine and phenylalanine counted. The kept DNA is CDR3 alone, 45 bases in frame from the first base. The germline V gene supplies CDR1 SGHVS and CDR2 FNYEAQ. Trimming removed 2 bases from V and 4 bases from J, leaving 11 bases between the germline ends.

This receptor was obtained from a female donor in good health and CMV-seronegative. The sample was PBMCs. Here the chain combines TRBV7-6 and TRBJ2-2; the D gene remains uncertain. Here the CDR3 is given as CASSLFDASTGELFF. The DNA sequence follows: TGTGCCAGCAGCTTATTTGATGCGTCCACCGGGGAGCTGTTTTTT.